These T cell receptor beta chains were read from a single sample in a study of cytomegalovirus exposure and HLA in healthy donors. This table comes from immunoSEQ multiplex PCR, and its TCRdb copy is limited to in-frame clones, with some not included. This table holds 45,000 to 55,000 clones, 88% found once. The sequenced material came from PBMCs. These receptors were taken from a woman aged 25 to 39 in good health and CMV-seronegative. The CDR3 runs from the conserved cysteine through the conserved F or W. D genes are given only for firm matches. Clone size is not always given. Where it is, it says once, few, many or a class for expanded clones.

TRBV29-1	-	TRBD1	TRBJ1-2	CSVEGNRGHRGYTF	TGCAGCGTTGAAGGAAACAGGGGGCACCGTGGCTACACCTTC
TRBV9	-	TRBD1	TRBJ2-2	CASSVEPTGGPNTGELFF	TGTGCCAGCAGCGTAGAACCGACAGGGGGTCCGAACACCGGGGAGCTGTTTTTT
TRBV20-1	-	-	TRBJ1-2	CSLTGRGYTF	TGCAGCCTGACAGGCAGAGGCTACACCTTC
TRBV7-7	once	-	TRBJ1-5	CAPRPSAGQPQHF	TGTGCCCCAAGGCCCTCGGCGGGACAGCCCCAGCATTTT
TRBV19	-	TRBD1	TRBJ2-7	CASSIVGQGAIEQYF	TGTGCCAGTAGTATAGTGGGACAGGGGGCGATCGAGCAGTACTTC
TRBV9	-	-	TRBJ2-1	CASSPRDFYHEQFF	TGTGCCAGCAGCCCCCGGGATTTTTACCATGAGCAGTTCTTC
TRBV19	-	TRBD2	TRBJ2-7	CASSIYSGSSSYEQYF	TGTGCCAGTAGTATCTATAGCGGGTCGAGCTCCTACGAGCAGTACTTC
TRBV7-2	-	TRBD2	TRBJ2-2	CASSPKGTSVAGELFF	TGTGCCAGCAGCCCGAAGGGGACTAGCGTAGCCGGGGAGCTGTTTTTT
TRBV27	-	-	TRBJ2-7	CASSSAGRGYEQYF	TGTGCCAGCAGTTCGGCGGGTCGCGGGTACGAGCAGTACTTC
TRBV15	once	-	TRBJ2-4	CATSRGGASKNIQYF	TGTGCCACCAGCAGAGGGGGCGCATCCAAAAACATTCAGTACTTC
TRBV10-1	-	-	TRBJ1-3	CASSDGRAGNTIYF	TGCGCCAGCAGTGACGGCAGGGCTGGAAACACCATATATTTT
TRBV5-1	-	-	TRBJ2-2	CASSLEAETGELFF	TGCGCCAGCAGCTTGGAGGCGGAGACCGGGGAGCTGTTTTTT
TRBV11-3	-	TRBD1	TRBJ2-1	CASSLQGQGVNEQFF	TGTGCCAGCAGCTTACAGGGACAGGGGGTCAATGAGCAGTTCTTC
TRBV27	-	TRBD2	TRBJ2-7	CASSLLAGGSYEQYF	TGTGCCAGCAGTTTGCTAGCGGGAGGTTCCTACGAGCAGTACTTC
TRBV27	-	-	TRBJ1-2	CASSLEASGGMGGGYTF	TGTGCCAGCAGTTTAGAGGCCTCGGGGGGAATGGGGGGTGGCTACACCTTC
TRBV14	-	-	TRBJ2-1	CASSQDGGADEQFF	TGTGCCAGCAGCCAAGATGGGGGGGCGGATGAGCAGTTCTTC